The clone carrying this TCR beta chain came up a few times. Each cDNA molecule carried a unique molecular identifier. MiXCR, applied by TCRdb to the 5' RACE reads, yields one record per CDR3 protein. The sample lists approximately 42,000 distinct CDR3 sequences; less than 7% were seen once. This sample is drawn from a study of early T cells in non-severe SARS-CoV-2 infection. Germline V gene data show CDR1 as DFQATT and CDR2 as SNEGSKA (reference sequence). CDR3 length: 15 amino acids. V gave up 1 base and J gave up 2 bases; unmatched junction bases: 5. Sequencing was performed on whole blood. V usage is TRBV20-1 and J usage is TRBJ1-5; 7 nucleotides match TRBD1. This receptor was identified in an adult who was a healthcare worker with PCR-confirmed SARS-CoV-2 infection or an uninfected control (not recorded which). The CDR3 coding sequence is TGCAGTGCTAGAGTAGGGGGCGAGGGCAATCAGCCCCAGCATTTT. Translation: CSARVGGEGNQPQHF.